This entry describes one TCR beta chain. Its specificity is unknown. These data originate in a study of CD8+ T cells in alopecia areata. The overall study: Those treated were given oral tofacitinib at 5 to 10 mg twice daily. Study results and caveats: Among the top 100, expanded CD8+ clones were significantly decreased by tofacitinib, as was scalp clonality.

As to treatment: oral pan-JAK inhibitor, 5-10 mg twice daily. The investigators collected lesional scalp punch biopsies and peripheral blood from alopecia areata patients. Using a FACSAria, the CD4+ and CD8+ T cells were sorted from the PBMCs. Following extraction, RNA underwent reverse transcription to cDNA, which served as the sequencing template. Measured with immunoSEQ multiplex PCR; TCRdb has only the in-frame clones, and not every one. The sample has roughly 210,000 clones; approximately 40% are singletons. V lost 2 bases, J lost 2 bases, and 13 bases lay in between. This CDR3 comprises 15 residues. Germline V gene lookup returns CDR1 MDHEN and CDR2 SYDVKM.

The chain links TRBV28 to TRBJ2-7; weak D call: TRBD2 (5 bases). The specimen comprised CD4+ T cells sorted from blood, sampled at approximately week 36, from a patient treated with tofacitinib. This receptor was obtained from a human donor with alopecia areata. This chain's CDR3 is CASSLGRLGTYEQYF. Written as DNA, the CDR3 is TGTGCCAGCAGTTTAGGGAGACTGGGTACCTACGAGCAGTACTTC.